The present T cell receptor beta chain was sequenced within a study of breast tumors, draining lymph nodes, adjacent tissues. The table lists this clonotype with many counts. A much bigger clone sits one base away, suggesting this may be a read error. MiXCR, run by TCRdb on the multiplex PCR reads, gives a single entry per CDR3 protein. The sample shows more than 20,000 distinct CDR3 sequences, approximately 53% of them seen only once. This TCR was sampled from a female donor with breast cancer. Some clones in this sample may be carry-over from other donors' samples. Material: breast tumor tissue.

The CDR3 loop reads CASSSREDRGNEQFF. The CDR3 nucleotides are TGTGCCAGCAGCTCCCGGGAAGACAGGGGGAATGAGCAGTTCTTC. V gene TRBV13 combines with J gene TRBJ2-1, with 9 bases identical to TRBD1. The CDR3 extends over 15 amino acids. Germline lookup yields CDR1 PRHDT and CDR2 FYEKMQ (reference sequence). With V trimmed by 4 bases and J by 7 bases, 8 bases remained unmatched.